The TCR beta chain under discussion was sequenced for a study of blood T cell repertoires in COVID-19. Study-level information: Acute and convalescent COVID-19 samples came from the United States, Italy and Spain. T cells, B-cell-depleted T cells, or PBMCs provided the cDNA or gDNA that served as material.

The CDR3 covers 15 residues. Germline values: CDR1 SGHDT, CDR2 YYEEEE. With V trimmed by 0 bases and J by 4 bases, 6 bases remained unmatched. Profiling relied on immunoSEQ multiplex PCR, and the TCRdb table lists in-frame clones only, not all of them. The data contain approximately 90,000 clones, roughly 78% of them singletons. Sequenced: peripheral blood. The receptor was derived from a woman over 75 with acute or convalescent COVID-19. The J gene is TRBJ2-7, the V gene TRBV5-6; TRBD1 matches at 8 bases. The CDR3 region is CASSLAPTGGYEQYF. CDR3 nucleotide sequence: TGTGCCAGCAGCTTGGCCCCCACAGGGGGTTACGAGCAGTACTTC.